This TCR beta chain is from a study of Ad26.COV2.S vaccination and SARS-CoV-2 variants. Study in general: Vaccine-arm donor from the placebo-controlled COV1001 Ad26.COV2.S trial.

The table came from immunoSEQ multiplex PCR; TCRdb's copy has only in-frame clones and leaves some out. The sample records fewer than 300,000 clones, 70% to 90% being singletons. The CDR3 is 16 residues long. In germline, CDR1 is MNHNY, CDR2 SVGAGI (reference sequence). Trimming left V 5 bases short and J 5 bases short, with 21 bases between. Findings of the study overall: Total T cell responses were possibly underestimated by TCR breadth and depth analyses.

Notes on this clone: Antigen: not known.

Treatment indicated: 15 to 20 received Ad26.COV2.S at low or high dose, single or two shots; several received placebo; per-sample allocation not given. Collection of samples fell on day 63 after the first vaccine or placebo injection. An Ad26 vector was used to express Wuhan-strain SARS-CoV-2 spike as the vaccine. V is TRBV6-6 and J is TRBJ1-1, with D possibly matching TRBD1 (6 bases). This TCR was recovered from a person aged 18 to 59 who received the Ad26.COV2.S COVID-19 vaccine or a placebo. Sample: peripheral blood, taken in a trial of Ad26.COV2.S vaccine versus placebo. The CDR3 DNA is TGTGCCAGCAGTCCCCGGGGGCAGGGTTCGGGGACTGAAGCTTTCTTT. Protein sequence: CASSPRGQGSGTEAFF.